This T cell receptor (beta chain) was obtained from a study of T and B cells in COVID-19 patients. Study-wide background: Blood was sampled from COVID-19 patients who were either actively infected or recovered. Active-infection patients were older, median roughly 62 years, than recovered patients, median approximately 35 years. Of over 18 active-infection patients, approximately 12 were critically ill with mechanical ventilation or extracorporeal membrane oxygenation.

Notes on the study in general: There were some 2,500 TCR clusters exclusive to the recovered cohort, 31 with low generation probability.

BIOMED2 TRB-A/B primer pools were used in multiplex TRB PCR. Using its own MiXCR run on the multiplex PCR reads, TCRdb lists one record per CDR3 protein. The sample consists of around 20,000 distinct CDR3 sequences, 29% of them appearing once. From blood, roughly 250-550 ng of genomic DNA served as TRB template. Germline loops: CDR1 GTSNPN, CDR2 SVGIG (reference sequence). V lost 0 bases and J lost 6; bases outside the gene matches: 8. This CDR3 is built from 15 residues. This clonotype was recorded at least ten times. The antigen is unknown. Sequenced material: blood. This chain links TRBV30 with TRBJ2-1; 7 bases fit TRBD2. The clonotype was recovered from a human donor who had recovered from COVID-19. CDR3 region: CAWSVGLAETNEQFF. CDR3 DNA sequence: TGTGCCTGGAGTGTGGGTCTAGCGGAGACCAATGAGCAGTTCTTC.